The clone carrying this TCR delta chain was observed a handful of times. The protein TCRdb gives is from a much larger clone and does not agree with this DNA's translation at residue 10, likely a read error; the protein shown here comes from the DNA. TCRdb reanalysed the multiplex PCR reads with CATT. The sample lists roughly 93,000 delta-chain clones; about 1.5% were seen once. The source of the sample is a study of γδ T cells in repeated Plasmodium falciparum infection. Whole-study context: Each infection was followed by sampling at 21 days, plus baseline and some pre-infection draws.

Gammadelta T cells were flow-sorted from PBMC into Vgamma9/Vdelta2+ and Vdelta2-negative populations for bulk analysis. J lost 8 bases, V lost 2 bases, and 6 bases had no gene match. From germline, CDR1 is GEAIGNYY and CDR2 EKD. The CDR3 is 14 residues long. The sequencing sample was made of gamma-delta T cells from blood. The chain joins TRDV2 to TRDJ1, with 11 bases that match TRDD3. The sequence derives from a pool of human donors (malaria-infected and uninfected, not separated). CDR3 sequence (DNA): TGTGCCTGTGACAAACTGGGGGATAAGGAAAAACTCATCTTT. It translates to CACDKLGDKEKLIF.